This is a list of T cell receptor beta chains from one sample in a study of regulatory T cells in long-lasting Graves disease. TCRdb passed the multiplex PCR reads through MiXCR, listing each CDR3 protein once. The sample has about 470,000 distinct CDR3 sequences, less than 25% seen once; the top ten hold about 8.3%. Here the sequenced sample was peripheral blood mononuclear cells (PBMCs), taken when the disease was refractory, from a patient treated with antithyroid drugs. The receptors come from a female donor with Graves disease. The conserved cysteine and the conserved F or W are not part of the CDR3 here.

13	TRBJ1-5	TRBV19	ASSTSAYSNQPQH
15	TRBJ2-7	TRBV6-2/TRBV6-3	ASSSTRTSGSSYEQY
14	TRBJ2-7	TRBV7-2	ASSLISGVYSYEQY
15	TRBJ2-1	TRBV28	ASRPWGGTSSYNEQF
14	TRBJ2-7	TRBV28	ASSWTGGSSVYEQY
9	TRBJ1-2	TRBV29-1	SVDQPYGYT
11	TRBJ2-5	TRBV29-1	SVTQRDQETQY
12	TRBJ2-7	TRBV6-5	ASSLTLAGYEQY
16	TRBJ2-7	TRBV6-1	ASTQTWTSGRSGNEQY
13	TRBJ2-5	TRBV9	ASSVVGGGQETQY
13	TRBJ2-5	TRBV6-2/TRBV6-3	ASSYAQTGLETQY
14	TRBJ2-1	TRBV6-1	ASSGARGLRYNEQF
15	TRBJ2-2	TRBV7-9	ASSSTSGTLGAGELF
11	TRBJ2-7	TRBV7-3	ASSLTHTYEQY
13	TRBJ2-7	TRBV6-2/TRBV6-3	ASSYSYGASYEQY
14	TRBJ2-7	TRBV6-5	ASSYKEREWSYEQY
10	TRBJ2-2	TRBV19	ASSIFSSELF
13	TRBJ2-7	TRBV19	ASSKRTQLSYEQY
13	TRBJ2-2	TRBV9	ASSVASGDTGELF
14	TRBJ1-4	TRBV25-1	ASSDTSTPRGEKLF
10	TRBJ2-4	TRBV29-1	SVELLGRINL
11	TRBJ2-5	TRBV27	ASSLSAQETQY
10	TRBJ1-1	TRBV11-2	ASSSEWNEAF
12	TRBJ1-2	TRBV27	ASSSTGGDYGNT
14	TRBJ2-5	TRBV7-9	ASSTLAGGYQETQY
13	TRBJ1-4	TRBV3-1	ASSQARDRNEKLF
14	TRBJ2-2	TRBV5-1	ASSLQLAGVTGELF
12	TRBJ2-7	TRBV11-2	ASSLDGGTIEQY
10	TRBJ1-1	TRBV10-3	AISGGQREAF
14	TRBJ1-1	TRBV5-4	ASIYSGGGMNTEAF
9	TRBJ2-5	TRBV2	ASLAGETQY
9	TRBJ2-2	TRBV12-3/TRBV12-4	ASSFERELF
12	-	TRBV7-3	ASSPLAGHNEQF